This section outlines one TCR beta chain sequence together with its context. The antigen remains unidentified. CDR3 size: 14 residues. The germline V gene has CDR1 SGHRS and CDR2 YFSETQ. With 5 bases clipped from V and 8 bases from J, the junction kept 8 bases outside the gene matches. This sample is drawn from a study of cytomegalovirus exposure and HLA in healthy donors. With 60 Vbeta and 13 Jbeta primers, the PCR was carried out. Assay used: immunoSEQ multiplex PCR; TCRdb lists only in-frame clones, some missing. This table holds about 51,000 clones. Regarding the study as a whole: Earlier analysis found most TCR beta V segments productive about 90% or about 30% of the time.

When sampled, the donors appeared nominally healthy, though they likely had unrecorded immune exposures. The sequence came from a female donor in good health and CMV-seronegative. The source material was PBMCs. The J gene is TRBJ2-2, the V gene TRBV5-1; 8 nucleotides line up with TRBD1. The CDR3 DNA sequence: TGCGCCAGCAGTCCGGACAGGGTTGGAGGGGAGCTGTTTTTT. It encodes CASSPDRVGGELFF.